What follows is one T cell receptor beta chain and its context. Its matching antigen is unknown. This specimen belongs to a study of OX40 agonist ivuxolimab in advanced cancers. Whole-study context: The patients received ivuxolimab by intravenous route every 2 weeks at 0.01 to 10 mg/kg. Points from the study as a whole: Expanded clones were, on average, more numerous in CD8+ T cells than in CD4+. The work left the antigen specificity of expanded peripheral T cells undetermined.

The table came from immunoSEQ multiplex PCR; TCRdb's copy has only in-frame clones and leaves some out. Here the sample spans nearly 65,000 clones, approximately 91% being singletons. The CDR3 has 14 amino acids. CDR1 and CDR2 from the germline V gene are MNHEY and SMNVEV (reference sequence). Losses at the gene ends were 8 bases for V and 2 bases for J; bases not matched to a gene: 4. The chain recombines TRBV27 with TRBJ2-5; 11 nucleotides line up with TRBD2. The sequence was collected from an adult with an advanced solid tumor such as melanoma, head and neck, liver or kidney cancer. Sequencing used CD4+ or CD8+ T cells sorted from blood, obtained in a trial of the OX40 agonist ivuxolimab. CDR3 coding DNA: TGTGCCAGCGGAGGGACTAGCGGACAAGAGACCCAGTACTTC. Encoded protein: CASGGTSGQETQYF.